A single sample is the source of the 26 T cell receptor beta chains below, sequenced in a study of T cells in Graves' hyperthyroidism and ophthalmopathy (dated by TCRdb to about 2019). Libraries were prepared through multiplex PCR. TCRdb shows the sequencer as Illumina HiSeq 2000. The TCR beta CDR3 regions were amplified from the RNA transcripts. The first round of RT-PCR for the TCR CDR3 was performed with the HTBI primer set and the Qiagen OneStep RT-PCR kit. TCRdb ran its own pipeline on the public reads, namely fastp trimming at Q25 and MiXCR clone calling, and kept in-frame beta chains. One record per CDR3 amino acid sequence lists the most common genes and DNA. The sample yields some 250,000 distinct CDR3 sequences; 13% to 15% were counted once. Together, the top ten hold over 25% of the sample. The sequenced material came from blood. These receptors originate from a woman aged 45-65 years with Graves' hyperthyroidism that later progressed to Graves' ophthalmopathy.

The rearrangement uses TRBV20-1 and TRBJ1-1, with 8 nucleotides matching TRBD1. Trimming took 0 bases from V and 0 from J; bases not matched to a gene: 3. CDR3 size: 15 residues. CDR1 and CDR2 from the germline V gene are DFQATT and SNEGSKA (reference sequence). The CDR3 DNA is TGCAGTGCTAGAGATGGGGGACAGGTGAACACTGAAGCTTTCTTT. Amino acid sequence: CSARDGGQVNTEAFF.

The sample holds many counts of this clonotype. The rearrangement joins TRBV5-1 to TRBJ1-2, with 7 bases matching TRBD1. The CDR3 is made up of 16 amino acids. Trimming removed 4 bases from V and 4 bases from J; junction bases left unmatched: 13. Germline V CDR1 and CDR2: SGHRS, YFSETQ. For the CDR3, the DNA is TGCGCCAGCAGCCCCTGGGTAGGACAGGCTTCCTATGGCTACACCTTC. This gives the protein CASSPWVGQASYGYTF.

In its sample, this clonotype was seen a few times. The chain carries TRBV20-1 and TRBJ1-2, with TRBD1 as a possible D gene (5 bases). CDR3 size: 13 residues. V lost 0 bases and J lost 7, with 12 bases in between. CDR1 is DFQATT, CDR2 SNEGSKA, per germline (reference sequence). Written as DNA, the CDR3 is TGCAGTGCTAGAGATTTTGGGGGAGTTGGCTACACCTTC. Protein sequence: CSARDFGGVGYTF.

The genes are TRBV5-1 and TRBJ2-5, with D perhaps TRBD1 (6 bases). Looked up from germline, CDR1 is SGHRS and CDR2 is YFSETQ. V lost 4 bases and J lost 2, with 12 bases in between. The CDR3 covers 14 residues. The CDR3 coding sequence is TGCGCCAGCAGCCACGGGACAAATCAAGAGACCCAGTACTTC. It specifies CASSHGTNQETQYF.

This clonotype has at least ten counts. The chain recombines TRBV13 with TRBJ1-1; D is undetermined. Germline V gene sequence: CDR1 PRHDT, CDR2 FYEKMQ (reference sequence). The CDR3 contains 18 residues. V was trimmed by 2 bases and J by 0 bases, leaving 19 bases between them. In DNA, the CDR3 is TGTGCCAGCAGCTTACGGGTCGCGATCGAGAGAATGAACACTGAAGCTTTCTTT. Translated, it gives CASSLRVAIERMNTEAFF.

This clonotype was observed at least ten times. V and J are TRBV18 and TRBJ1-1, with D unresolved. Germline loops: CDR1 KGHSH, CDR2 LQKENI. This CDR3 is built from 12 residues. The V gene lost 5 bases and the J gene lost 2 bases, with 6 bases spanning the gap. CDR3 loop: CASSTGNTEAFF. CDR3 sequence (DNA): TGTGCCAGCTCAACGGGAAACACTGAAGCTTTCTTT.

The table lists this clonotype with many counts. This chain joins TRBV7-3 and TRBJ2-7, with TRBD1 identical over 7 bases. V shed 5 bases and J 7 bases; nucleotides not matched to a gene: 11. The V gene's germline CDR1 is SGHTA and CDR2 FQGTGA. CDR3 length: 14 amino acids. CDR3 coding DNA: TGTGCCAGCAGCCCCAGAGGGGGCTTGGGAGAGCAGTACTTC. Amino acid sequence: CASSPRGGLGEQYF.

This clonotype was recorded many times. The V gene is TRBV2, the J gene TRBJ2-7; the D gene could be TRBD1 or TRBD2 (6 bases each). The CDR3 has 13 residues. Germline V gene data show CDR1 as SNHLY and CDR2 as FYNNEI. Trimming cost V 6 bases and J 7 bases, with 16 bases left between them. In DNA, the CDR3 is TGTGCCAGCAGCGCCTTAGGGGGGCGGGAGCAGTACTTC. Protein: CASSALGGREQYF.

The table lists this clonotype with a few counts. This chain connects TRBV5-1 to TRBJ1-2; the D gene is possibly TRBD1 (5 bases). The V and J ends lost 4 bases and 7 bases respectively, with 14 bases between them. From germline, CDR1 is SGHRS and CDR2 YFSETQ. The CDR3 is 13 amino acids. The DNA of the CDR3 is TGCGCCAGCAGCCGAGAAGGGACGGGTGGCTACACCTTC. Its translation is CASSREGTGGYTF. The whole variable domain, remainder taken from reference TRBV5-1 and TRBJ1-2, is KAGVTQTPRYLIKTRGQQVTLSCSPISGHRSVSWYQQTPGQGLQFLFEYFSETQRNKGNFPGRFSGRQFSNSRSEMNVSTLELGDSALYLCASSREGTGGYTFGSGTRLTVV.

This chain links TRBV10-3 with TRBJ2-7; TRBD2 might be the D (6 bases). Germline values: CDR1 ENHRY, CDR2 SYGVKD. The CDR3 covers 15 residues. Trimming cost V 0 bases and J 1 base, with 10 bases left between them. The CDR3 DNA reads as TGTGCCATCAGTGAGTCGGCTAGCGCTTCCTACGAGCAGTACTTC. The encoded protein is CAISESASASYEQYF.

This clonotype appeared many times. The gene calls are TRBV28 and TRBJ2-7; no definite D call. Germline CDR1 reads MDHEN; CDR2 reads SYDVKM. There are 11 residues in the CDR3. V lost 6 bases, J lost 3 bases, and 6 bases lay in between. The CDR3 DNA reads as TGTGCCAGCAGGACATTCTACGAGCAGTACTTC. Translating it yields CASRTFYEQYF.

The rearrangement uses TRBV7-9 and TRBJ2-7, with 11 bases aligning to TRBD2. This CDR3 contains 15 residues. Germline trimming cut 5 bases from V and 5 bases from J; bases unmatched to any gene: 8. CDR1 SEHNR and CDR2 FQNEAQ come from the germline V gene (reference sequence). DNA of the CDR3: TGTGCCAGCAGCCCGACTAGCGGGACCCCCCACGAGCAGTACTTC. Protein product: CASSPTSGTPHEQYF.

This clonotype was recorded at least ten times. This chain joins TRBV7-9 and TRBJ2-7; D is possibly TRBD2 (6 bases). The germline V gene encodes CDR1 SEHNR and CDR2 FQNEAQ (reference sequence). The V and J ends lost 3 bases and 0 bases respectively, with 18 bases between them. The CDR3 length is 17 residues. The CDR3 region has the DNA TGTGCCAGCAGCTTGGATCCTACTAGCCAGAGCTCCTACGAGCAGTACTTC. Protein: CASSLDPTSQSSYEQYF.

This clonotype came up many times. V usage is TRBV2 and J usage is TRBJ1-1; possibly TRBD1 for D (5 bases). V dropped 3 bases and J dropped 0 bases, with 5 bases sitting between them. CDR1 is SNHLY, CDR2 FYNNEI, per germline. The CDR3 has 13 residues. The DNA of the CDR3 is TGTGCCAGCAGTGAGGACATGAACACTGAAGCTTTCTTT. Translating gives CASSEDMNTEAFF.

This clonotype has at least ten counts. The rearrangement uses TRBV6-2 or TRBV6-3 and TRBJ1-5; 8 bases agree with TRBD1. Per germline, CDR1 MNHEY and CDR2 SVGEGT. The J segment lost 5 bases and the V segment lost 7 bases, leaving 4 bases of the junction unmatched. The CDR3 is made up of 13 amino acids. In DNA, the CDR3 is TGTGCCAGCAACGACAGGGGAGATCAGCCCCAGCATTTT. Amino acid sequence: CASNDRGDQPQHF.

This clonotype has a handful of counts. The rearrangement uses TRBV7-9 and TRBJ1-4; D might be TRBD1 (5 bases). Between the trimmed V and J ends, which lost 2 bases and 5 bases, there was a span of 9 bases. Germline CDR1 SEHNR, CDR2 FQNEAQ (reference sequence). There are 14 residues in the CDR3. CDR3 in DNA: TGTGCCAGCAGCTTAAAAGGGGTAAATGAAAAACTGTTTTTT. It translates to CASSLKGVNEKLFF.

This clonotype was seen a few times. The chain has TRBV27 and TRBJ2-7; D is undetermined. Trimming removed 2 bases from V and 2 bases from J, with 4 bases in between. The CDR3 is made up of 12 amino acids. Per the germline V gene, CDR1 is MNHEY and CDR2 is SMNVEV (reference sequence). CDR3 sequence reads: CASSLSAYEQYF. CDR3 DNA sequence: TGTGCCAGCAGTTTAAGCGCCTACGAGCAGTACTTC.

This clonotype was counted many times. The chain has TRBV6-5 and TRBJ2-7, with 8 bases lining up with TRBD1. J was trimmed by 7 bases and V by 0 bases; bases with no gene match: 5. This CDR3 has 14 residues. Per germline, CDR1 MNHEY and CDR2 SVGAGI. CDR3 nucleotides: TGTGCCAGCAGTTACTCTGCAGGGGGCAGAGAGCAGTACTTC. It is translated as CASSYSAGGREQYF.

CDR3 residues: CASSLGDGEAFF. For the CDR3, the DNA is TGTGCCAGCAGCTTAGGGGATGGTGAAGCTTTCTTT. The rearrangement uses TRBV7-3 and TRBJ1-1, with D unresolved. Trimming took off 2 bases at V and 7 bases at J, with 8 bases between the two ends. The CDR3 consists of 12 residues. The germline V gene encodes CDR1 SGHTA and CDR2 FQGTGA.

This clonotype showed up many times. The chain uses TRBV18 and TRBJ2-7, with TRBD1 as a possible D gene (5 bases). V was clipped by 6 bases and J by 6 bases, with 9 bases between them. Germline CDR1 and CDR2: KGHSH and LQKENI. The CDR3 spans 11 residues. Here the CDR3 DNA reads TGTGCCAGCTCGGAGACAGCCGAGCAGTACTTC. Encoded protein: CASSETAEQYF. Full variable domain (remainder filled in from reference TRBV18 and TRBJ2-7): NAGVMQNPRHLVRRRGQEARLRCSPMKGHSHVYWYRQLPEEGLKFMVYLQKENIIDESGMPKERFSAEFPKEGPSILRIQQVVRGDSAAYFCASSETAEQYFGPGTRLTVT.

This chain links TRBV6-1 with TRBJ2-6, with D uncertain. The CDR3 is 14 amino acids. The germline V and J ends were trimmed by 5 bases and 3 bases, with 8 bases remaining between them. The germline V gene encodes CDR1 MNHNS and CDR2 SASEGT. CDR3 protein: CASSKDNGANVLTF. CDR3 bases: TGTGCCAGCAGTAAAGACAATGGGGCCAACGTCCTGACTTTC.

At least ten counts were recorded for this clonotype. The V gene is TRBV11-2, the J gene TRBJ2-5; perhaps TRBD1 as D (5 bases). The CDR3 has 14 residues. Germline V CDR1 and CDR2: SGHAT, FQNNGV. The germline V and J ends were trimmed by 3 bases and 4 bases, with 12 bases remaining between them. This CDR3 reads CASSFKGLSETQYF. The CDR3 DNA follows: TGTGCCAGCAGCTTTAAGGGGCTGTCAGAGACCCAGTACTTC.

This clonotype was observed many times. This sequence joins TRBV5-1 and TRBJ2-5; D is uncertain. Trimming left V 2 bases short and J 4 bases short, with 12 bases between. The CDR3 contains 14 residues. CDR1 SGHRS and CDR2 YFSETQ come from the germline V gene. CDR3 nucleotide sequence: TGCGCCAGCAGCTTAACGGGCCCGCGAGAGACCCAGTACTTC. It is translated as CASSLTGPRETQYF.

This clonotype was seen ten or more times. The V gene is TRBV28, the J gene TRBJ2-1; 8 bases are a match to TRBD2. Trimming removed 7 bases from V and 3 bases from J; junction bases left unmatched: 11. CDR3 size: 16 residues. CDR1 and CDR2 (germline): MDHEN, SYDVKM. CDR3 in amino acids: CASILKVLADYNEQFF. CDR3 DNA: TGTGCCAGCATCCTTAAGGTACTAGCGGACTACAATGAGCAGTTCTTC.

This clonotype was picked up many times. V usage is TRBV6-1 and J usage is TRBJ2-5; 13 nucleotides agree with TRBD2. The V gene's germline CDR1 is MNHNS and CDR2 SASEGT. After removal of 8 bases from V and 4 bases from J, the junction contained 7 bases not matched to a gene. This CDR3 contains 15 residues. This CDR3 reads CASVRLAGGGETQYF. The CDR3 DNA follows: TGTGCCAGCGTACGACTAGCGGGAGGCGGAGAGACCCAGTACTTC.

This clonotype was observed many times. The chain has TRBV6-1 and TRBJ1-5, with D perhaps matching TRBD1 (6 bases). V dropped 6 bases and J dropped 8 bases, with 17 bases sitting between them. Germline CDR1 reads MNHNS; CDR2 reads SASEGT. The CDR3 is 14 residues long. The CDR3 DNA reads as TGTGCCAGCAGCCGGCTACAGGGAATGGAGCCCCAGCATTTT. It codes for CASSRLQGMEPQHF.